Below, 22 T cell receptor beta chains from the same sample are listed, as sequenced in a study of control samples from healthy donors and cancer patients. TCRdb's table, derived via immunoSEQ multiplex PCR, lists solely in-frame clones and lacks some. The data contain 85,000 to 90,000 clones, about 85% of them seen just once; the ten biggest clones take up approximately 2.1%. Specimen: blood. These receptors originate from a woman between 40 and 50 years old in good health.

This rearrangement joins TRBV13 to TRBJ2-5; 10 nucleotides agree with TRBD2. Looked up from germline, CDR1 is PRHDT and CDR2 is FYEKMQ (reference sequence). V gave up 3 bases and J gave up 1 base; unmatched junction bases: 5. This CDR3 spans 16 amino acids. The CDR3 DNA reads TGTGCCAGCAGCTTCCTTAGCGGGGGGCCCCAAGAGACCCAGTACTTC. Its protein product is CASSFLSGGPQETQYF. Based on the CDR3 plus reference TRBV13 and TRBJ2-5, the full variable domain is AAGVIQSPRHLIKEKRETATLKCYPIPRHDTVYWYQQGPGQDPQFLISFYEKMQSDKGSIPDRFSAQQFSDYHSELNMSSLELGDSALYFCASSFLSGGPQETQYFGPGTRLLVL.

The chain joins TRBV7-9 to TRBJ2-5, with D maybe TRBD2 (5 bases). The V gene's germline CDR1 is SEHNR and CDR2 FQNEAQ (reference sequence). Deletions cut 5 bases from V and 5 bases from J, with 12 bases between. The CDR3 spans 13 residues. Here the CDR3 DNA reads TGTGCCAGCAGCCAAAGGACGGGGGAGACCCAGTACTTC. Translating it yields CASSQRTGETQYF.

The chain joins TRBV9 to TRBJ2-1, with D tentatively TRBD1 or TRBD2 (5 bases each). Germline-derived CDR1 and CDR2 are SGDLS and YYNGEE. Trimming cost V 4 bases and J 9 bases, with 14 bases left between them. This CDR3 region has 13 residues. CDR3 loop: CASSPEGSVEQFF. The CDR3 DNA sequence: TGTGCCAGCAGCCCCGAGGGGTCCGTTGAGCAGTTCTTC.

The V gene is TRBV7-9, the J gene TRBJ2-3, with 7 nucleotides matching TRBD2. There are 11 residues in the CDR3. CDR1 is SEHNR and CDR2 is FQNEAQ in the germline V gene (reference sequence). V gave up 5 bases and J gave up 10 bases; unmatched junction bases: 3. This CDR3 is CASSPGLAQYF. The CDR3 nucleotides are TGTGCCAGCAGCCCCGGACTAGCGCAGTATTTT.

V and J are TRBV5-8 and TRBJ1-1; D is perhaps TRBD1 (6 bases). The V end lost 4 bases, the J end lost 1 base, and 14 bases lay between the germline ends. CDR1 and CDR2 (germline): SGHTS, YDEGEE. The CDR3 is 15 amino acids. Written as DNA, the CDR3 is TGTGCCAGCAGCGTCGGGACAACGGGGAACACTGAAGCTTTCTTT. Translating it yields CASSVGTTGNTEAFF.

J is TRBJ2-5 and V is TRBV7-8; 10 positions agree with TRBD2. With V trimmed by 4 bases and J by 4 bases, 3 bases remained unmatched. The CDR3 loop spans 14 amino acids. The V gene's germline CDR1 is SGHVS and CDR2 FQNEAQ. The DNA for the CDR3 is TGTGCCAGCAGCTCCGGGACTAGCGCAGAGACCCAGTACTTC. It codes for CASSSGTSAETQYF.

The rearrangement joins TRBV7-8 to TRBJ1-1; D perhaps matches TRBD1 (5 bases). CDR1 is SGHVS, CDR2 FQNEAQ, per germline. V lost 1 base, J lost 2 bases, and 17 bases lay in between. This CDR3 has 17 residues. CDR3 region: CASSLGFGGTVNTEAFF. CDR3 coding DNA: TGTGCCAGCAGCTTAGGGTTTGGCGGGACCGTAAACACTGAAGCTTTCTTT.

The V call is TRBV24-1, the J call TRBJ2-3; possibly TRBD2 for D (6 bases). The germline V gene has CDR1 KGHDR and CDR2 SFDVKD. The CDR3 contains 13 residues. The V gene lost 11 bases and the J gene lost 1 base, with 12 bases spanning the gap. The chain's CDR3 is CAISSDRTDTQYF. The CDR3 DNA follows: TGTGCCATCTCTAGCGATCGCACAGATACGCAGTATTTT.

The chain has TRBV5-6 and TRBJ1-1, with unresolved D. V lost 5 bases and J lost 6, with 11 bases in between. CDR3 length: 12 residues. The V gene's germline CDR1 is SGHDT and CDR2 YYEEEE. The CDR3 region is CASSGWGPEAFF. In DNA, the CDR3 is TGTGCCAGCAGTGGGTGGGGTCCTGAAGCTTTCTTT.

The CDR3 DNA follows: TGTGCCACCAGTGATCCACGCAGGGTCGCCGGGGAGCTGTTTTTT. Encoded protein: CATSDPRRVAGELFF. V usage is TRBV24-1 and J usage is TRBJ2-2; TRBD1 is a possible D gene (5 bases). The length of the CDR3 is 15 residues. Between the trimmed V and J ends, which lost 3 bases and 6 bases, there was a span of 13 bases. Germline-derived CDR1 and CDR2 are KGHDR and SFDVKD.

The rearrangement uses TRBV4-3 and TRBJ2-1; 8 bases line up with TRBD1. There are 18 residues in the CDR3. Germline CDR1 is LGHNA and CDR2 is YSLEER. After removal of 1 base from V and 3 bases from J, the junction contained 11 bases not matched to a gene. CDR3 bases: TGCGCCAGCAGCCAAGGGATTTCTGGACAGGGCTTCTACAATGAGCAGTTCTTC. Amino acids: CASSQGISGQGFYNEQFF.

This clone came up a few times. The chain recombines TRBV7-9 with TRBJ2-7; 10 bases are shared with TRBD1. Germline loops: CDR1 SEHNR, CDR2 FQNEAQ (reference sequence). This CDR3 has 14 residues. V shed 2 bases, J shed 4 bases, and the junction held 2 bases outside the gene matches. The CDR3 sequence: CASSLWGQGYEQYF. CDR3 in DNA: TGTGCCAGCAGCTTATGGGGACAGGGGTACGAGCAGTACTTC.

The rearrangement uses TRBV10-3 and TRBJ2-3; no clear D gene. The ends were cut back, 4 bases at V and 2 bases at J, with 10 bases in the middle. Germline CDR1 reads ENHRY; CDR2 reads SYGVKD. The CDR3 sequence is 14 residues long. As DNA, the CDR3 is TGTGCCATCAGTGTTCGGAATCTCACAGATACGCAGTATTTT. This encodes CAISVRNLTDTQYF.

The rearrangement joins TRBV30 to TRBJ1-6; no definite D call. V was pared by 8 bases and J by 7 bases, with 15 bases between. The CDR3 extends over 13 amino acids. The germline CDR1 and CDR2 sequences are GTSNPN and SVGIG (reference sequence). The CDR3 loop is CATRGFRNSPLHF. CDR3 coding DNA: TGTGCCACCCGTGGGTTCCGGAATTCACCCCTCCACTTT.

This clone was picked up a small number of times. V is TRBV25-1 and J is TRBJ1-4; 11 nucleotides match TRBD1. V shed 6 bases and J 8 bases; nucleotides not matched to a gene: 5. Germline CDR1 and CDR2: MGHDK and SYGVNS. This CDR3 region has 14 residues. Here the CDR3 reads CASRGQGAREKLFF. The CDR3 bases are TGTGCCAGCAGAGGACAGGGGGCTAGGGAAAAACTGTTTTTT.

This chain joins TRBV15 and TRBJ1-2, with 12 bases identical to TRBD1. V dropped 5 bases and J dropped 7; count of bases not matched to a gene: 5. Germline CDR1 and CDR2: LNHNV and YYDKDF (reference sequence). The CDR3 sequence is 14 residues long. The CDR3 DNA sequence: TGTGCCACCAGCGCGGGACAGGGGGCTGGTGGCTACACCTTC. This sequence encodes CATSAGQGAGGYTF.

This clone occurred once. The V and J genes are TRBV27 and TRBJ2-1; 10 nucleotides line up with TRBD2. Germline CDR1 and CDR2: MNHEY and SMNVEV (reference sequence). The CDR3 runs 15 residues. V lost 5 bases and J lost 9; bases outside the gene matches: 10. CDR3 in amino acids: CASSITGTSDSEQFF. CDR3 DNA sequence: TGTGCCAGCAGTATAACCGGGACTAGCGATAGTGAGCAGTTCTTC.

The CDR3 nucleotides read TGTGCCAGCAATGCGCAGGGGGCCGGGGCCAACGTCCTGACTTTC. It codes for CASNAQGAGANVLTF. The chain uses TRBV6-5 and TRBJ2-6; 8 nucleotides align to TRBD1. Germline loops: CDR1 MNHEY, CDR2 SVGAGI. The junction had 6 bases not matched to a gene; V was cut back by 7 bases and J by 4 bases. The CDR3 spans 15 residues.

This chain uses TRBV11-3 with TRBJ2-7; D is unresolved. CDR1 SGHNT and CDR2 YENEEA come from the germline V gene. The CDR3 has 13 amino acids. V lost 0 bases and J 2 bases, leaving 5 bases between the germline ends. CDR3: CASSLEQTYEQYF. The CDR3 bases are TGTGCCAGCAGCTTAGAACAGACCTACGAGCAGTACTTC.

The V and J genes are TRBV6-6 and TRBJ2-7; the match to TRBD2 covers 10 bases. The CDR3 is 13 residues long. The J segment lost 6 bases and the V segment lost 5 bases, leaving 4 bases of the junction unmatched. CDR1 is MNHNY, CDR2 SVGAGI, per germline (reference sequence). CDR3 in amino acids: CASSRGTSAEQYF. CDR3 nucleotide sequence: TGTGCCAGCAGTCGCGGGACTAGCGCCGAGCAGTACTTC.

V and J are TRBV2 and TRBJ2-3; no clear D. CDR3 length equals 14 residues. The V end lost 6 bases, the J end lost 0 bases, and 10 bases lay between the germline ends. CDR1 is SNHLY, CDR2 FYNNEI, per germline. This CDR3 is CASSRTWSTDTQYF. CDR3 sequence (DNA): TGTGCCAGCAGCCGGACCTGGAGCACAGATACGCAGTATTTT.

The chain employs TRBV6-2 or TRBV6-3 and TRBJ2-2; D possibly corresponds to TRBD1 (6 bases). The V and J ends lost 2 bases and 4 bases respectively, with 17 bases between them. The CDR3 contains 17 residues. Germline V gives CDR1 MNHEY, CDR2 SVGEGT. DNA for the CDR3: TGTGCCAGCAGTTACCCACAGGGATTGTTTGGCACCGGGGAGCTGTTTTTT. Its protein is CASSYPQGLFGTGELFF.